This T cell receptor beta chain was profiled in a study of T cell responses to AZD1222 COVID-19 vaccine. Findings and limits, study-wide: Only a handful of people who got AZD1222 tested seropositive at baseline.

Clones were sequenced by immunoSEQ multiplex PCR, and TCRdb holds only the in-frame ones, with some missing. The sample includes some 110,000 clones, about 82% of them seen just once. This CDR3 has 14 residues. V gave up 5 bases and J gave up 1 base; unmatched junction bases: 5. The germline V gene encodes CDR1 ENHRY and CDR2 SYGVKD. A note on this clone: Its target is unknown.

The rearrangement joins TRBV10-3 to TRBJ2-7; 7 bases fit TRBD1. The source is an adult who received the AZD1222 COVID-19 vaccine. The sample consisted of peripheral blood, taken 28 days after the second AZD1222 dose. Here the CDR3 DNA reads TGTGCCATCAGTACCCTGGGACAGTCCTACGAGCAGTACTTC. It codes for CAISTLGQSYEQYF.